These 16 T cell receptor beta chains were all obtained from the same sample, sequenced in a study of blood T cell repertoires in COVID-19. Data came from immunoSEQ multiplex PCR; TCRdb stores just in-frame clones and leaves some out. The sample has some 50,000 clones, 85% to 90% seen once; the top ten hold about 15%. Material for sequencing was peripheral blood. The source of these receptors is a human donor in a cohort sampled during active COVID-19.

The chain combines TRBV10-3 with TRBJ2-1; no firm D call. The germline V gene encodes CDR1 ENHRY and CDR2 SYGVKD. Between the trimmed V and J ends, which lost 6 bases and 3 bases, there was a span of 6 bases. CDR3 length: 12 amino acids. Written as DNA, the CDR3 is TGTGCCATCAGCCCGTACTACAATGAGCAGTTCTTC. Protein: CAISPYYNEQFF.

The chain uses TRBV19 and TRBJ1-1, with D perhaps TRBD1 (5 bases). CDR1 is LNHDA, CDR2 SQIVND, per germline (reference sequence). This CDR3 is built from 14 residues. The ends were cut back, 4 bases at V and 6 bases at J, with 15 bases in the middle. CDR3 in amino acids: CASSTSGGFAEAFF. Here the CDR3 DNA reads TGTGCCAGTAGTACCTCGGGGGGATTCGCTGAAGCTTTCTTT.

The chain couples TRBV6-2 or TRBV6-3 to TRBJ2-3; a weak D match, TRBD2 (6 bases). Germline V gene sequence: CDR1 MNHEY, CDR2 SVGEGT. This CDR3 has 14 amino acids. V was cut by 2 bases and J by 3 bases, with 9 bases left in between. The CDR3 is CASSYRGETDTQYF. For the CDR3, the DNA is TGTGCCAGCAGTTACCGCGGGGAAACAGATACGCAGTATTTT.

The chain has TRBV5-4 and TRBJ2-1, with 7 bases matching TRBD2. Per germline, CDR1 SGHNT and CDR2 YYREEE (reference sequence). The CDR3 contains 13 residues. The trim removed 5 bases at V and 8 bases at J, leaving 7 bases unmatched. The CDR3 protein is CASSYAGVYEQFF. Here the CDR3 DNA reads TGTGCCAGCAGTTACGCGGGAGTCTATGAGCAGTTCTTC.

This clone appeared a single time. The chain joins TRBV2 to TRBJ1-5; perhaps TRBD1 as D (5 bases). Germline CDR1 reads SNHLY; CDR2 reads FYNNEI. The CDR3 has 15 residues. The ends were cut back, 3 bases at V and 4 bases at J, with 13 bases in the middle. The CDR3, as DNA: TGTGCCAGCAGTGATTCTCTAGGGGTGAATCAGCCCCAGCATTTT. Translated, it gives CASSDSLGVNQPQHF.

The rearrangement joins TRBV2 to TRBJ2-1; 9 nucleotides align to TRBD1. This CDR3 region has 16 residues. The germline V gene encodes CDR1 SNHLY and CDR2 FYNNEI. The ends lost 4 bases at V and 4 bases at J; junction bases unmatched: 8. CDR3 DNA sequence: TGTGCCAGCAGTGTGGACCGGGACAGGGTTTACAATGAGCAGTTCTTC. Translation gives CASSVDRDRVYNEQFF. Combining the CDR3 with reference TRBV2 and TRBJ2-1 gives the whole variable domain EPEVTQTPSHQVTQMGQEVILRCVPISNHLYFYWYRQILGQKVEFLVSFYNNEISEKSEIFDDQFSVERPDGSNFTLKIRSTKLEDSAMYFCASSVDRDRVYNEQFFGPGTRLTVL.

This clone was detected only once. The J gene is TRBJ2-7, the V gene TRBV7-9; perhaps TRBD2 as D (6 bases). CDR1 SEHNR and CDR2 FQNEAQ come from the germline V gene (reference sequence). CDR3 length: 16 amino acids. V lost 5 bases to trimming and J lost 3 bases, with 20 bases between them. Written as DNA, the CDR3 is TGTGCCAGCAGCCCGTCTCCGGGACTCGAGCACTACGAGCAGTACTTC. Translated: CASSPSPGLEHYEQYF.

The chain recombines TRBV3-1 (or the pseudogene TRBV3-2) with TRBJ2-7; TRBD2 matches at 14 bases. From germline, CDR1 is LGHDT and CDR2 YNNKEL (reference sequence). The CDR3 spans 17 residues. With V trimmed by 0 bases and J by 4 bases, 5 bases remained unmatched. CDR3: CASSQEEGLAGGYEQYF. The CDR3 DNA reads TGTGCCAGCAGCCAAGAAGAAGGACTAGCGGGGGGTTACGAGCAGTACTTC.

This clone was observed a single time. V and J are TRBV2 and TRBJ2-3; TRBD2 is a possible D gene (6 bases). Trimming pared 2 bases from V and 1 base from J, leaving 13 bases between. The CDR3 length is 16 residues. Per the germline V gene, CDR1 is SNHLY and CDR2 is FYNNEI. CDR3: CASSERRGMGTDTQYF. The DNA of the CDR3 is TGTGCCAGCAGTGAAAGGAGGGGCATGGGCACAGATACGCAGTATTTT.

V and J are TRBV27 and TRBJ1-2, with D uncertain. CDR1 MNHEY and CDR2 SMNVEV come from the germline V gene (reference sequence). Trimming pared 5 bases from V and 2 bases from J, leaving 15 bases between. The CDR3 is 15 residues long. CDR3 DNA sequence: TGTGCCAGCAGTCCCGACATAGGCTCGAACTATGGCTACACCTTC. It encodes CASSPDIGSNYGYTF.

This sequence joins TRBV19 and TRBJ1-2, with a possible D match to TRBD1 (6 bases). CDR3 length: 15 residues. The V end was cut by 1 base, the J end by 3 bases, with 12 bases between. The germline V gene encodes CDR1 LNHDA and CDR2 SQIVND (reference sequence). The CDR3 nucleotides read TGTGCCAGTAGTATAGGACGGGACACCCACTATGGCTACACCTTC. This sequence encodes CASSIGRDTHYGYTF.

This chain connects TRBV9 to TRBJ1-2; 8 nucleotides align to TRBD1. The CDR3 totals 12 residues. Trimming at V came to 6 bases and at J to 7 bases, leaving 5 bases not matched to a gene. The germline gives CDR1 SGDLS, CDR2 YYNGEE. CDR3 region: CASTPGGSGYTF. The CDR3 region has the DNA TGTGCCAGCACCCCAGGGGGCTCTGGCTACACCTTC.

The CDR3 DNA sequence: TGTGCCAGCAGTCAACCCGGTCGGACTAGCGGGCTCCTGGGGAATGAGCAGTTCTTC. Protein sequence: CASSQPGRTSGLLGNEQFF. This chain uses TRBV28 with TRBJ2-1, with TRBD2 matching 11 bases. Germline V gives CDR1 MDHEN, CDR2 SYDVKM. This CDR3 spans 19 amino acids. The J segment lost 7 bases and the V segment lost 5 bases, leaving 19 bases of the junction unmatched.

This clone was counted between two and nine times. The chain joins TRBV7-2 to TRBJ1-2, with 9 bases that match TRBD1. J gave up 7 bases and V 1 base, and 4 bases lay outside the gene matches. This CDR3 comprises 14 residues. Germline V lookup: CDR1 SGHTA, CDR2 FQGNSA. CDR3 sequence reads: CASSLDRGPFGYTF. CDR3 DNA sequence: TGTGCCAGCAGCTTAGACAGGGGGCCCTTTGGCTACACCTTC.

The genes are TRBV23-1 and TRBJ2-7, with 8 bases fitting TRBD1. TRBV23-1 is an open reading frame whose function is uncertain. V lost 6 bases and J lost 12; bases outside the gene matches: 13. This CDR3 comprises 13 residues. CDR3 loop: CASSPPWQGARYF. CDR3 bases: TGCGCCAGCAGCCCACCTTGGCAGGGGGCCCGGTACTTC.

V usage is TRBV6-5 and J usage is TRBJ2-1, with TRBD1 as a possible D gene (6 bases). Germline CDR1 and CDR2: MNHEY and SVGAGI. This CDR3 comprises 15 residues. Deletions cut 8 bases from V and 0 bases from J, with 14 bases between. CDR3 nucleotide sequence: TGTGCCAGCGGATTAACAGGGAGCTCCTACAATGAGCAGTTCTTC. Amino acid sequence: CASGLTGSSYNEQFF.